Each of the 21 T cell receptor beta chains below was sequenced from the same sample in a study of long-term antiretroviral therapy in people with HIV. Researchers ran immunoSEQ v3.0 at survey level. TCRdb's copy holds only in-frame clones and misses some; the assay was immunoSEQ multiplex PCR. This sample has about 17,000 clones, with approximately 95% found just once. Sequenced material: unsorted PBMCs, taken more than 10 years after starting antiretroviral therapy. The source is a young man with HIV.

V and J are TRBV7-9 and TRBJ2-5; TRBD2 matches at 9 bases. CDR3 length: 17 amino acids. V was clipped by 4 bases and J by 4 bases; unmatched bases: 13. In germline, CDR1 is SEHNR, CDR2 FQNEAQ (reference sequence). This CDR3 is CASSYPVSGGLIETQYF. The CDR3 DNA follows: TGTGCCAGCAGCTACCCCGTTAGCGGGGGATTAATAGAGACCCAGTACTTC.

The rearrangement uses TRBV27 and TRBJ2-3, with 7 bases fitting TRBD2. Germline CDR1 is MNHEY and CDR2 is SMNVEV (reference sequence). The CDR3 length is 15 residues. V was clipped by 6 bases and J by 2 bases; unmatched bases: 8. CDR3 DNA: TGTGCCAGCAGAGTTTTGGGAGGGGCCACAGATACGCAGTATTTT. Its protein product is CASRVLGGATDTQYF.

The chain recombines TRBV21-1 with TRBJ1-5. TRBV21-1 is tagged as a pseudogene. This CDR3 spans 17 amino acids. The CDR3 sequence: CASTGGGGQPHREPQHF. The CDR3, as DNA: TGTGCCAGCACCGGGGGAGGGGGACAGCCCCATCGGGAGCCCCAGCATTTT.

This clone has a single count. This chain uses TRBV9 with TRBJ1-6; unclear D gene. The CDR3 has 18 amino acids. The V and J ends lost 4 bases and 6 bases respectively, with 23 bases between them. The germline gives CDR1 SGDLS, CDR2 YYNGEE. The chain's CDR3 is CASSPTSGEARPNSPLHF. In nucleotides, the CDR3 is TGTGCCAGCAGCCCCACTTCCGGTGAGGCCCGACCTAATTCACCCCTCCACTTT.

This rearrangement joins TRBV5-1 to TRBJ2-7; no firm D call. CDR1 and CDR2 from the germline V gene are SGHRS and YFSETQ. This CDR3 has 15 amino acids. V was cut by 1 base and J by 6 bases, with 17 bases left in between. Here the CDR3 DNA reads TGCGCCAGCAGCTTGTTGACAAGCCATCCCCGCGAGCAGTACTTC. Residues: CASSLLTSHPREQYF.

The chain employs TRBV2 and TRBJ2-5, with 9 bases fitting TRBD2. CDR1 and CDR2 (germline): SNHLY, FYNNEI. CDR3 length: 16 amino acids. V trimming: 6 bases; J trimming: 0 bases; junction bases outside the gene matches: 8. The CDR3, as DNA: TGTGCCAGCAGGCTGGGGACTAGCATAAACCAAGAGACCCAGTACTTC. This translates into CASRLGTSINQETQYF.

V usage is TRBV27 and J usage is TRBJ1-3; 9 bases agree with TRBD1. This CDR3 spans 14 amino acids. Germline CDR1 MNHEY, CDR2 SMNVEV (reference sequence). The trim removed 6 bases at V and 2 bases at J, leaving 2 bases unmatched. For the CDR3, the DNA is TGTGCCAGCAGAGACAGGGGGACTGGAAACACCATATATTTT. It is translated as CASRDRGTGNTIYF.

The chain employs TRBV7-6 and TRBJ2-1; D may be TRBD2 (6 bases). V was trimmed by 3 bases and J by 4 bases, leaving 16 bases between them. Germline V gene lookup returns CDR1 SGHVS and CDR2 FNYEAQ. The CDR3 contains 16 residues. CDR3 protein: CASSLGSGLGYNEQFF. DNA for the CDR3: TGTGCCAGCAGCTTGGGGAGCGGGTTAGGTTACAATGAGCAGTTCTTC.

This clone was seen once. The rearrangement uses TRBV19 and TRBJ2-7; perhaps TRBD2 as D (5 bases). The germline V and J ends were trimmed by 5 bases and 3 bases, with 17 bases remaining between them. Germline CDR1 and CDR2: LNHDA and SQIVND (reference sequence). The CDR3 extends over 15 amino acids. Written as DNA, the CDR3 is TGTGCCAGTAGTCCCTCGCGGGCTACTATCTACGAGCAGTACTTC. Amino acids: CASSPSRATIYEQYF.

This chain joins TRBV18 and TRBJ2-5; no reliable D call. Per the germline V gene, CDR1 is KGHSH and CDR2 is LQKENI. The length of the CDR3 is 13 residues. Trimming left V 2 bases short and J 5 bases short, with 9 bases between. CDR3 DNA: TGTGCCAGCTCACCAGGGCCCCGGGAGACCCAGTACTTC. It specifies CASSPGPRETQYF. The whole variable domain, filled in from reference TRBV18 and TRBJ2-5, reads NAGVMQNPRHLVRRRGQEARLRCSPMKGHSHVYWYRQLPEEGLKFMVYLQKENIIDESGMPKERFSAEFPKEGPSILRIQQVVRGDSAAYFCASSPGPRETQYFGPGTRLLVL.

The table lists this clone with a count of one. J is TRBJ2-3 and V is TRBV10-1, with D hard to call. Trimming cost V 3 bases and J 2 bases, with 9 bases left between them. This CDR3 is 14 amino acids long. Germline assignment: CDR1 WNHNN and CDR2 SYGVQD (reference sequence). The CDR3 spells CASSERGTTDTQYF. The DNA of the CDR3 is TGCGCCAGCAGTGAAAGAGGCACCACAGATACGCAGTATTTT.

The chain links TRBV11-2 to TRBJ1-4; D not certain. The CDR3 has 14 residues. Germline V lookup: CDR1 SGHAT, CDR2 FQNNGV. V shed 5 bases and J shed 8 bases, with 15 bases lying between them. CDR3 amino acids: CASSAAGLAEKLFF. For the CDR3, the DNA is TGTGCCAGCAGCGCCGCCGGACTCGCGGAAAAACTGTTTTTT.

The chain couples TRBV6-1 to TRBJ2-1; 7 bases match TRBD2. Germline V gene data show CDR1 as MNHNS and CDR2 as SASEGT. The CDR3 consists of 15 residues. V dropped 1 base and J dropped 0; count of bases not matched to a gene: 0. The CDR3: CASSEGGGSYNEQFF. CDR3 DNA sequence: TGTGCCAGCAGTGAAGGCGGGGGCTCCTACAATGAGCAGTTCTTC.

CDR3 sequence reads: CAWSRSGGSYEQYF. The CDR3 DNA reads as TGTGCCTGGAGTAGAAGCGGGGGGTCCTACGAGCAGTACTTC. The V gene is TRBV30, the J gene TRBJ2-7; 9 nucleotides align to TRBD2. The CDR3 is 14 residues long. V was clipped by 2 bases and J by 1 base; unmatched bases: 3. The germline V gene has CDR1 GTSNPN and CDR2 SVGIG (reference sequence).

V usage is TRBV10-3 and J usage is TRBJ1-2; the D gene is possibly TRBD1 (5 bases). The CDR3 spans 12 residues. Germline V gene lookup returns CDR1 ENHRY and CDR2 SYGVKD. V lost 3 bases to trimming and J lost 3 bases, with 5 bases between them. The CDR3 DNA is TGTGCCATCAGTGAAGGGGACTATGGCTACACCTTC. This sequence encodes CAISEGDYGYTF.

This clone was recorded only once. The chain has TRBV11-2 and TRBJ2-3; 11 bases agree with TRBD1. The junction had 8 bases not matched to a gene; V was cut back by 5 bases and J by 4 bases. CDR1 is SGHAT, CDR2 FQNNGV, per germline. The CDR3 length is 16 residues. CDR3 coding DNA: TGTGCCAGCAGCGCCTGGACAGGGGGCTACTCAGATACGCAGTATTTT. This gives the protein CASSAWTGGYSDTQYF.

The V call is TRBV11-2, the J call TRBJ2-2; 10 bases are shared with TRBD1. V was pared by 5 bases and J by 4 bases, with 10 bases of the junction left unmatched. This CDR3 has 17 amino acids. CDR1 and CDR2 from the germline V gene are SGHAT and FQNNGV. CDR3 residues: CASSPTSRTGGTGELFF. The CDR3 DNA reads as TGTGCCAGCAGCCCCACCAGTAGGACAGGGGGCACCGGGGAGCTGTTTTTT.

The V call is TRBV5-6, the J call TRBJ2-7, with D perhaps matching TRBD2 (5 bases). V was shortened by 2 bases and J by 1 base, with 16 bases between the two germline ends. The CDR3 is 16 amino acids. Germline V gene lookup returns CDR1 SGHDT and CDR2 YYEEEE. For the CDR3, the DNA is TGTGCCAGCAGCTTTGGCAACGGACGGGGATCCTACGAGCAGTACTTC. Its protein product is CASSFGNGRGSYEQYF.

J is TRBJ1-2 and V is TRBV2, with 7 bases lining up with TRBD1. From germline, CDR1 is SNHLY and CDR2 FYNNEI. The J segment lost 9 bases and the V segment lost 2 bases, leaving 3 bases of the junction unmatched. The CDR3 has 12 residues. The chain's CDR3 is CASSERDSRYTF. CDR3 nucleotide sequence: TGTGCCAGCAGTGAAAGGGACAGCCGCTACACCTTC.

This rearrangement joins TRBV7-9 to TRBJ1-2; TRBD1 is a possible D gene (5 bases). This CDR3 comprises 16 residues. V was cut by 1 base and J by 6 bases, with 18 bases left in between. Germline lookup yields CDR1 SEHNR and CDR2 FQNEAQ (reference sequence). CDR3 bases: TGTGCCAGCAGCTTAGGGAGTGGGGCGGAAATAGATGGCTACACCTTC. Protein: CASSLGSGAEIDGYTF.

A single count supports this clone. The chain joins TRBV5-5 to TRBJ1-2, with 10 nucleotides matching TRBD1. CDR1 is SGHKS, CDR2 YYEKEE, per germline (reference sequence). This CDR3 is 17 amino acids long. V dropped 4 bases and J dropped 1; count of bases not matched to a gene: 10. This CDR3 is CASSLGTGERVNYGYTF. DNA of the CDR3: TGTGCCAGCAGCCTCGGGACAGGGGAGAGGGTTAACTATGGCTACACCTTC.